The clone carrying this T cell receptor beta chain is classed as medium-sized (0.01 to 0.1%). Its antigen is undetermined. This sample is part of a study of early T cells in non-severe SARS-CoV-2 infection. Attached unique molecular identifiers marked individual cDNA molecules. TCRdb reprocessed the 5' RACE reads via MiXCR and lists one record per CDR3 protein. The sample lists 30,000 to 40,000 distinct CDR3 sequences, around 5.6% occurring once. This CDR3 contains 14 residues. Germline V gene sequence: CDR1 DFQATT, CDR2 SNEGSKA (reference sequence). Trimming shortened V by 3 bases and J by 3 bases, and 14 bases separated the two germline ends. Study-level points and caveats: In VDJdb matching, anti-spike CD8 responses were favored while private and CD4 specificities went missing.

This chain links TRBV20-1 with TRBJ1-1; D is perhaps TRBD1 (5 bases). Sequencing was carried out using whole blood. The clonotype originates from an adult who was a healthcare worker with PCR-confirmed SARS-CoV-2 infection or an uninfected control (not recorded which). The CDR3 sequence is CSARRGGSDTEAFF. CDR3 nucleotide sequence: TGCAGTGCTAGGAGGGGCGGGAGTGACACTGAAGCTTTCTTT.